The 31 T cell receptor beta chains below come from one sample, sequenced in a study of radiotherapy plus CTLA-4 blockade in lung cancer. TCRdb's table, derived via immunoSEQ multiplex PCR, lists solely in-frame clones and lacks some. The sample has about 100,000 clones, about 80% seen once. Sequencing was performed on peripheral blood, taken from a patient treated with radiotherapy plus ipilimumab. These receptor sequences come from a human donor with non-small cell lung cancer who had stable disease on radiotherapy plus ipilimumab.

The V call is TRBV6-7, the J call TRBJ2-7, with 12 bases identical to TRBD1. TRBV6-7 is an ORF, with its function uncertain. Trimming cost V 5 bases and J 5 bases; bases outside gene matches: 10. This CDR3 spans 16 amino acids. CDR3 amino acids: CASSPGTGGSWDEQYF. The CDR3 DNA reads as TGTGCCAGCAGTCCCGGGACAGGGGGCTCATGGGACGAGCAGTACTTC.

This clone was recorded a few times. This chain links TRBV6-6 with TRBJ1-3; 7 nucleotides agree with TRBD1. The CDR3 covers 13 residues. J was trimmed by 6 bases and V by 6 bases; bases with no gene match: 5. From germline, CDR1 is MNHNY and CDR2 SVGAGI (reference sequence). The CDR3 protein is CASRRTGENTIYF. The CDR3 nucleotides are TGTGCCAGCAGGCGGACAGGTGAAAACACCATATATTTT.

This clone was seen more than once but under ten times. The chain is built from TRBV6-6 and TRBJ2-1, with D hard to call. Germline V lookup: CDR1 MNHNY, CDR2 SVGAGI (reference sequence). The V and J ends lost 2 bases and 10 bases respectively, with 15 bases between them. The CDR3 extends over 14 amino acids. Written as DNA, the CDR3 is TGTGCCAGCAGTTACGATATGCAGGCCGGGGAGCAGTTCTTC. It translates to CASSYDMQAGEQFF.

The CDR3 DNA reads TGTGCCAGCAGCTCCTCGGGACTAGCGGTACAAGAGACCCAGTACTTC. Translating gives CASSSSGLAVQETQYF. The chain is built from TRBV7-3 and TRBJ2-5; 11 bases agree with TRBD2. The germline gives CDR1 SGHTA, CDR2 FQGTGA. The ends lost 4 bases at V and 2 bases at J; junction bases unmatched: 6. The CDR3 is 16 amino acids.

The chain recombines TRBV5-4 with TRBJ1-4; the match to TRBD1 covers 7 bases. The trim removed 3 bases at V and 7 bases at J, leaving 6 bases unmatched. Germline CDR1 reads SGHNT; CDR2 reads YYREEE (reference sequence). The CDR3 contains 14 residues. Here the CDR3 reads CASSYGTDPEKLFF. CDR3 DNA sequence: TGTGCCAGCAGCTACGGGACAGACCCTGAAAAACTGTTTTTT.

This chain links TRBV9 with TRBJ1-2; a possible D gene is TRBD1 (5 bases). The germline V gene has CDR1 SGDLS and CDR2 YYNGEE. V gave up 0 bases and J gave up 1 base, with 7 bases separating them. The CDR3 is 14 residues long. CDR3 region: CASSVEGSNYGYTF. CDR3 in DNA: TGTGCCAGCAGCGTAGAGGGGAGTAACTATGGCTACACCTTC.

The CDR3 DNA follows: TGTGCCAGCAGTCTAGGGGGCCGGAACTATGGCTACACCTTC. It is translated as CASSLGGRNYGYTF. The chain carries TRBV28 and TRBJ1-2, with 7 bases fitting TRBD1. J gave up 2 bases and V 5 bases, and 5 bases lay outside the gene matches. Germline CDR1 MDHEN, CDR2 SYDVKM. The CDR3 totals 14 residues.

This clone was found a few times. The rearrangement uses TRBV2 and TRBJ2-5, with 7 bases lining up with TRBD2. Germline trimming cut 3 bases from V and 1 base from J; bases unmatched to any gene: 5. The germline gives CDR1 SNHLY, CDR2 FYNNEI. This CDR3 is 15 amino acids long. The CDR3, as DNA: TGTGCCAGCAGTGAGGTGGGGGGGGGCCAAGAGACCCAGTACTTC. This codes for CASSEVGGGQETQYF.

The rearrangement uses TRBV19 and TRBJ1-5, with a weak D call TRBD1 (6 bases). The length of the CDR3 is 12 residues. Trimming shortened V by 6 bases and J by 4 bases, and 7 bases separated the two germline ends. The germline V gene has CDR1 LNHDA and CDR2 SQIVND (reference sequence). In DNA form, the CDR3 reads TGTGCCAGTAGCAGGGGTAATCAGCCCCAGCATTTT. Translation gives CASSRGNQPQHF.

This clone was observed once. The chain employs TRBV29-1 and TRBJ1-3, with D maybe TRBD1 (5 bases). The germline V gene has CDR1 SQVTM and CDR2 ANQGSEA. CDR3 length: 13 amino acids. V was shortened by 7 bases and J by 0 bases, with 10 bases between the two germline ends. The CDR3 bases are TGCAGCGCCGGACAAAGCTCTGGAAACACCATATATTTT. Its translation: CSAGQSSGNTIYF.

The chain is built from TRBV19 and TRBJ1-6; the match to TRBD1 covers 7 bases. With 7 bases clipped from V and 4 bases from J, the junction kept 13 bases outside the gene matches. The germline gives CDR1 LNHDA, CDR2 SQIVND (reference sequence). This CDR3 is built from 17 residues. The CDR3 coding sequence is TGTGCCAGTAAGGCCCCGGGAGGGGGCGATTATAATTCACCCCTCCACTTT. It codes for CASKAPGGGDYNSPLHF. The full variable domain, in which reference TRBV19 and TRBJ1-6 provide the parts outside the CDR3, is DGGITQSPKYLFRKEGQNVTLSCEQNLNHDAMYWYRQDPGQGLRLIYYSQIVNDFQKGDIAEGYSVSREKKESFPLTVTSAQKNPTAFYLCASKAPGGGDYNSPLHFGNGTRLTVT.

The chain uses TRBV6-5 and TRBJ2-3, with unresolved D. From germline, CDR1 is MNHEY and CDR2 SVGAGI. V lost 5 bases and J 2 bases, leaving 8 bases between the germline ends. This CDR3 comprises 13 residues. This chain's CDR3 is CASSVRNTDTQYF. CDR3 DNA: TGTGCCAGCAGTGTACGTAACACAGATACGCAGTATTTT.

This sequence joins TRBV5-1 and TRBJ2-7; TRBD2 matches 10 bases. The germline gives CDR1 SGHRS, CDR2 YFSETQ. V gave up 0 bases and J gave up 5 bases; unmatched junction bases: 5. The CDR3 contains 15 residues. The CDR3 DNA follows: TGCGCCAGCAGCTTGGAAGCGGGAGGGCCCGACGAGCAGTACTTC. It yields the protein CASSLEAGGPDEQYF.

The V and J genes are TRBV6-6 and TRBJ2-7; D call uncertain. Trimming pared 10 bases from V and 4 bases from J, leaving 17 bases between. The germline V gene encodes CDR1 MNHNY and CDR2 SVGAGI (reference sequence). The CDR3 contains 13 residues. The CDR3, as DNA: TGTGCCACCTGTAGTTCTCCTGATTACGAGCAGTACTTC. Translation gives CATCSSPDYEQYF.

This clone was observed a handful of times. The rearrangement uses TRBV9 and TRBJ1-2; D call uncertain. The CDR3 sequence is 11 residues long. The germline CDR1 and CDR2 sequences are SGDLS and YYNGEE. The V and J ends lost 4 bases and 8 bases respectively, with 9 bases between them. This CDR3 reads CASSSRWGYTF. DNA for the CDR3: TGTGCCAGCAGCTCTAGGTGGGGCTACACCTTC. Together with reference TRBV9 and TRBJ1-2, the CDR3 gives the full variable domain: DSGVTQTPKHLITATGQRVTLRCSPRSGDLSVYWYQQSLDQGLQFLIQYYNGEERAKGNILERFSAQQFPDLHSELNLSSLELGDSALYFCASSSRWGYTFGSGTRLTVV.

This chain links TRBV18 with TRBJ2-7; 11 positions match TRBD1. The CDR3 runs 13 residues. Germline-derived CDR1 and CDR2 are KGHSH and LQKENI. The V segment lost 3 bases and the J segment 5 bases; nucleotides outside the gene matches: 0. The chain's CDR3 is CASSPGQGDEQYF. In nucleotides, the CDR3 is TGTGCCAGCTCACCGGGACAGGGGGACGAGCAGTACTTC.

The genes are TRBV6-5 and TRBJ2-1; 9 nucleotides agree with TRBD2. CDR1 and CDR2 (germline): MNHEY, SVGAGI. V lost 5 bases to trimming and J lost 0 bases; unmatched junction nucleotides: 2. This CDR3 has 15 amino acids. This chain's CDR3 is CASSGGGGSYNEQFF. DNA of the CDR3: TGTGCCAGCAGTGGCGGGGGGGGCTCCTACAATGAGCAGTTCTTC.

This chain uses TRBV7-8 with TRBJ2-7, with D hard to call. CDR1 and CDR2 (germline): SGHVS, FQNEAQ. With 4 bases removed from V and 4 bases from J, the gap between germline ends came to 5 bases. The CDR3 loop spans 11 amino acids. DNA for the CDR3: TGTGCCAGCAGCTCCGTATACGAGCAGTACTTC. Translation gives CASSSVYEQYF. The whole variable domain, filled in from reference TRBV7-8 and TRBJ2-7, reads GAGVSQSPRYKVAKRGQDVALRCDPISGHVSLFWYQQALGQGPEFLTYFQNEAQLDKSGLPSDRFFAERPEGSVSTLKIQRTQQEDSAVYLCASSSVYEQYFGPGTRLTVT.

The J gene is TRBJ2-7, the V gene TRBV7-8; D is undetermined. The length of the CDR3 is 17 residues. Germline CDR1 reads SGHVS; CDR2 reads FQNEAQ. V was cut by 1 base and J by 0 bases, with 16 bases left in between. The CDR3 DNA sequence: TGTGCCAGCAGCTTAGGATGGGGAACAGAGCTCTCCTACGAGCAGTACTTC. Amino acid sequence: CASSLGWGTELSYEQYF.

This rearrangement joins TRBV28 to TRBJ1-1; D is possibly TRBD1 (6 bases). The V gene lost 5 bases and the J gene lost 0 bases, with 7 bases spanning the gap. The CDR3 sequence is 13 residues long. CDR1 is MDHEN, CDR2 SYDVKM, per germline. For the CDR3, the DNA is TGTGCCAGCAGTGGGACACTGAACACTGAAGCTTTCTTT. Residues: CASSGTLNTEAFF.

The J gene is TRBJ2-3, the V gene TRBV11-2; D may be TRBD2 (7 bases). The CDR3 totals 14 residues. Trimming took off 3 bases at V and 3 bases at J, with 10 bases between the two ends. The germline gives CDR1 SGHAT, CDR2 FQNNGV. CDR3 sequence reads: CASSLRGPTDTQYF. The CDR3 coding sequence is TGTGCCAGCAGCTTGCGGGGGCCGACAGATACGCAGTATTTT.

This clone was found a few times. This chain links TRBV28 with TRBJ1-4; D not resolved. Trimming took off 7 bases at V and 2 bases at J, with 8 bases between the two ends. The CDR3 is 13 residues long. Germline CDR1 reads MDHEN; CDR2 reads SYDVKM. The CDR3 sequence: CASIGRTNEKLFF. The DNA of the CDR3 is TGTGCCAGCATCGGCAGGACTAATGAAAAACTGTTTTTT. Complete variable domain (other parts from reference TRBV28 and TRBJ1-4): DVKVTQSSRYLVKRTGEKVFLECVQDMDHENMFWYRQDPGLGLRLIYFSYDVKMKEKGDIPEGYSVSREKKERFSLILESASTNQTSMYLCASIGRTNEKLFFGSGTQLSVL.

The chain joins TRBV5-1 to TRBJ2-1; 11 nucleotides agree with TRBD2. The V gene's germline CDR1 is SGHRS and CDR2 YFSETQ. Germline trimming cut 5 bases from V and 5 bases from J; bases unmatched to any gene: 6. This CDR3 is 15 amino acids long. CDR3 residues: CASRKGLAVDNEQFF. The CDR3 DNA reads as TGCGCCAGCAGGAAGGGACTAGCGGTTGACAATGAGCAGTTCTTC.

The genes are TRBV5-1 and TRBJ1-1; weak D call: TRBD1 (5 bases). Deletions cut 4 bases from V and 5 bases from J, with 15 bases between. The CDR3 spans 14 residues. Germline V lookup: CDR1 SGHRS, CDR2 YFSETQ. The CDR3 coding sequence is TGCGCCAGCAGCCCGCAGGGTCGGGGAACTGAAGCTTTCTTT. Protein: CASSPQGRGTEAFF.

The chain links TRBV30 to TRBJ1-2; D gene ambiguous. Germline V CDR1 and CDR2: GTSNPN, SVGIG (reference sequence). Trimming cost V 4 bases and J 0 bases, with 12 bases left between them. CDR3 size: 14 residues. DNA of the CDR3: TGTGCCTGGACCCCAGACAACACTAACTATGGCTACACCTTC. Its protein is CAWTPDNTNYGYTF.

This chain connects TRBV2 to TRBJ2-5; no clear D gene. The DNA matches TRBJ2-7 better at its end, which makes the J call doubtful. Germline V gene lookup returns CDR1 SNHLY and CDR2 FYNNEI. CDR3 length: 12 residues. The CDR3 reads CASSDPSYEQYF. The CDR3 nucleotides are TGTGCCAGCAGTGACCCCTCCTACGAGCAGTACTTC.

V usage is TRBV9 and J usage is TRBJ2-5; D may be TRBD1 or TRBD2 (6 bases each). The V gene's germline CDR1 is SGDLS and CDR2 YYNGEE. Trimming pared 4 bases from V and 1 base from J, leaving 11 bases between. The CDR3 has 14 residues. CDR3 in DNA: TGTGCCAGCAGCATAGGGGGGACCCAAGAGACCCAGTACTTC. Translated, it gives CASSIGGTQETQYF.

The V and J genes are TRBV28 and TRBJ1-6, with TRBD1 matching 8 bases. Germline CDR1 reads MDHEN; CDR2 reads SYDVKM. The CDR3 covers 17 residues. The ends lost 1 base at V and 3 bases at J; junction bases unmatched: 5. In DNA form, the CDR3 reads TGTGCCAGCAGTTTATTCAGGGGGCTAGGCTATAATTCACCCCTCCACTTT. Translating it yields CASSLFRGLGYNSPLHF.

The gene calls are TRBV5-1 and TRBJ2-1, with 13 positions matching TRBD2. With 1 base clipped from V and 8 bases from J, the junction kept 3 bases outside the gene matches. Germline CDR1 and CDR2: SGHRS and YFSETQ. The CDR3 sequence is 15 residues long. CDR3 DNA: TGCGCCAGCAGCTTGACTAGCGGGAGGGCGGATGAGCAGTTCTTC. Amino acid sequence: CASSLTSGRADEQFF.

The chain uses TRBV7-9 and TRBJ1-4; a weak D match, TRBD1 (6 bases). The length of the CDR3 is 17 residues. V was clipped by 4 bases and J by 5 bases, with 20 bases between them. Germline loops: CDR1 SEHNR, CDR2 FQNEAQ (reference sequence). The CDR3 protein is CASSSNHQGTYNEKLFF. CDR3 DNA sequence: TGTGCCAGCAGCTCAAACCACCAGGGGACCTACAATGAAAAACTGTTTTTT.

The chain couples TRBV21-1 to TRBJ2-5. TRBV21-1 is a pseudogene locus. The CDR3 extends over 14 amino acids. The CDR3 spells CASSKVPGQETQYF. The CDR3 DNA follows: TGTGCCAGCAGCAAAGTACCTGGACAAGAGACCCAGTACTTC.